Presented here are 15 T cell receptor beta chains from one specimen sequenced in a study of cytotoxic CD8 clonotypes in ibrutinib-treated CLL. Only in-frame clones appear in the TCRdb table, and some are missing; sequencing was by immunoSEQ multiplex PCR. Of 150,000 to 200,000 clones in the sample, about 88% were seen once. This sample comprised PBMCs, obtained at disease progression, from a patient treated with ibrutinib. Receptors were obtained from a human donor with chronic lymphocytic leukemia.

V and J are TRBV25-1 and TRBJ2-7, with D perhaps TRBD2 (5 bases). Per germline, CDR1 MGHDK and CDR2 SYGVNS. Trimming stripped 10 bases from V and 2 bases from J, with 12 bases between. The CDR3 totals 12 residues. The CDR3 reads CATGVNAYEQYF. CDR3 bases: TGTGCCACCGGGGTTAACGCCTACGAGCAGTACTTC.

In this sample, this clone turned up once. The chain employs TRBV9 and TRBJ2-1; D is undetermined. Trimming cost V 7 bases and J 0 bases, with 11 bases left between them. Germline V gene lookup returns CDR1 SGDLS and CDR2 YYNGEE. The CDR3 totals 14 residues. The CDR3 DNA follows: TGTGCCAGCGCAAGGGTGAGCTCCTACAATGAGCAGTTCTTC. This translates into CASARVSSYNEQFF.

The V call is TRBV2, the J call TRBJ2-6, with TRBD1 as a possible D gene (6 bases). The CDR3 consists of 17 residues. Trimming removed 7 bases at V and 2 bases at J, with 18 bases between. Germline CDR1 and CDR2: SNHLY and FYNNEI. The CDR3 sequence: CASNEGVWGTGANVLTF. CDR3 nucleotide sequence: TGTGCCAGCAACGAGGGGGTTTGGGGGACTGGGGCCAACGTCCTGACTTTC.

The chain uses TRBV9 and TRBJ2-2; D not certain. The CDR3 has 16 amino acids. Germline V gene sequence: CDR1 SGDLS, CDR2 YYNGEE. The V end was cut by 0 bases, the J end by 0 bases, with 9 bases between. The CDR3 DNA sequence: TGTGCCAGCAGCGTAGAGGCAGGTTCGAACACCGGGGAGCTGTTTTTT. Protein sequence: CASSVEAGSNTGELFF.

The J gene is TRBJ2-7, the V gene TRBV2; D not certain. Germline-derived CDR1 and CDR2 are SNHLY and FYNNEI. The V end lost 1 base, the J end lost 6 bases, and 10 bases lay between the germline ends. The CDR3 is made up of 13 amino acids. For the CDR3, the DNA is TGTGCCAGCAGTGAAGTGATAGGTGGCGAGCAGTACTTC. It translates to CASSEVIGGEQYF. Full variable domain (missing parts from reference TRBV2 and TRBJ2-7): EPEVTQTPSHQVTQMGQEVILRCVPISNHLYFYWYRQILGQKVEFLVSFYNNEISEKSEIFDDQFSVERPDGSNFTLKIRSTKLEDSAMYFCASSEVIGGEQYFGPGTRLTVT.

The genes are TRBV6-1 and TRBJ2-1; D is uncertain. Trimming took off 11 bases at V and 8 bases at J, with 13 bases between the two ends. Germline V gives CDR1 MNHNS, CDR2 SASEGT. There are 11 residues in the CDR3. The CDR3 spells CAESMSHEQFF. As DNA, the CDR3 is TGTGCCGAATCAATGTCCCATGAGCAGTTCTTC.

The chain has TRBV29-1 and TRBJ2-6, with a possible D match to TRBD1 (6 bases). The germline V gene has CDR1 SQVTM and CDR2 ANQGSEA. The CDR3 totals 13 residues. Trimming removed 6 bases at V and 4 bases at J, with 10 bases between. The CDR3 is CSVSGVGANVLTF. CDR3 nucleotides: TGCAGCGTCTCAGGGGTCGGGGCCAACGTCCTGACTTTC.

The CDR3 loop is CASSNGNSPLYPQHF. The CDR3 coding sequence is TGTGCCAGCAGCAATGGAAACAGCCCACTTTATCCCCAGCATTTT. The chain recombines TRBV13 with TRBJ1-5; the D is unclear. The CDR3 has 15 residues. The germline CDR1 and CDR2 sequences are PRHDT and FYEKMQ (reference sequence). Trimming removed 5 bases at V and 10 bases at J, with 21 bases between.

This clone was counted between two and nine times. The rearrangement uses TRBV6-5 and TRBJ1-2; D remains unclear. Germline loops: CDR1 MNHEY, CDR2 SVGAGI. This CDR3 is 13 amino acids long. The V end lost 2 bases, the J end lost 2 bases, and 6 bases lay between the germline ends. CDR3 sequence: CASSYAGNYGYTF. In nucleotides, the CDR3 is TGTGCCAGCAGTTACGCCGGCAACTATGGCTACACCTTC.

The CDR3 DNA sequence: TGTGCCAGCAGCCCCCGAGGGGTAGGCGAGCAGTACTTC. This translates into CASSPRGVGEQYF. V gene TRBV5-4 combines with J gene TRBJ2-7, with D possibly called TRBD1 or TRBD2 (5 bases each). Germline CDR1 and CDR2: SGHNT and YYREEE (reference sequence). The CDR3 sequence is 13 residues long. V dropped 4 bases and J dropped 6 bases, with 14 bases sitting between them.

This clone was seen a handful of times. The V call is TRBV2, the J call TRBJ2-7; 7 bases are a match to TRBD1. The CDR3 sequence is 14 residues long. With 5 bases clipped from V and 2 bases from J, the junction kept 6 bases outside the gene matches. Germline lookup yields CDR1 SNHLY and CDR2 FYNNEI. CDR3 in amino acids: CASSPTGYAYEQYF. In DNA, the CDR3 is TGTGCCAGCAGTCCGACAGGGTACGCCTACGAGCAGTACTTC.

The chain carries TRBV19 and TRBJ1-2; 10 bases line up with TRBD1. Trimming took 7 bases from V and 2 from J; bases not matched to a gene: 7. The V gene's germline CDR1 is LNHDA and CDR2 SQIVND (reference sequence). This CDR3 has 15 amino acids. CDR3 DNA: TGTGCCAGTACTCCCGGACAGGGGGAAAACTATGGCTACACCTTC. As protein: CASTPGQGENYGYTF.

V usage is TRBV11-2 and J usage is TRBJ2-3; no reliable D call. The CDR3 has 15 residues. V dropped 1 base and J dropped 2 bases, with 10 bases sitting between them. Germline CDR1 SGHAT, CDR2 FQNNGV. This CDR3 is CASSLGGSHTDTQYF. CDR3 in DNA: TGTGCCAGCAGCTTAGGTGGTTCTCACACAGATACGCAGTATTTT.

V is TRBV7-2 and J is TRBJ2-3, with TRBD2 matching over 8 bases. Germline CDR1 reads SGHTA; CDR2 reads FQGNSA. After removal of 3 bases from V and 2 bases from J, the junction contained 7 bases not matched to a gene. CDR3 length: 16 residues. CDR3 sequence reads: CASSLSGRAPTDTQYF. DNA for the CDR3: TGTGCCAGCAGCTTGTCCGGGAGGGCCCCCACAGATACGCAGTATTTT. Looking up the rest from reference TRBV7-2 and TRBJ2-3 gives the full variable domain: GAGVSQSPSNKVTEKGKDVELRCDPISGHTALYWYRQSLGQGLEFLIYFQGNSAPDKSGLPSDRFSAERTGGSVSTLTIQRTQQEDSAVYLCASSLSGRAPTDTQYFGPGTRLTVL.

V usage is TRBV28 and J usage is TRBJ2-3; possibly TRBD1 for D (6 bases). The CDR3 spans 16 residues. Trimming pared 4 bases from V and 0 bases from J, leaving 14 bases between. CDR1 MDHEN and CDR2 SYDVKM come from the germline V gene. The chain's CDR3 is CASSSRRQASTDTQYF. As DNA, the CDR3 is TGTGCCAGCAGTTCGAGGCGACAGGCGAGCACAGATACGCAGTATTTT.